The 24 T cell receptor beta chains below were found in one sample sequenced in a study of cytomegalovirus exposure and HLA in healthy donors. Primers for the PCR totalled 60 Vbeta and 13 Jbeta. TCRdb keeps only in-frame clones here, not all; method: immunoSEQ multiplex PCR. The sample holds some 150,000 clones; roughly 77% are singletons and the top ten take about 2.2%. Input material: PBMCs. These receptor sequences come from a man aged 25 to 40 in good health and CMV-seronegative.

J is TRBJ1-2 and V is TRBV19, with 9 bases that match TRBD1. Germline assignment: CDR1 LNHDA and CDR2 SQIVND (reference sequence). J gave up 2 bases and V 3 bases, and 10 bases lay outside the gene matches. The CDR3 loop spans 17 amino acids. The CDR3: CASSIRGTGGANYGYTF. CDR3 in DNA: TGTGCCAGTAGTATTAGGGGTACAGGGGGCGCGAACTATGGCTACACCTTC.

V is TRBV14 and J is TRBJ2-7; 10 nucleotides line up with TRBD2. This CDR3 is 15 amino acids long. V lost 4 bases and J lost 2; bases outside the gene matches: 5. The germline V gene has CDR1 SGHDN and CDR2 FVKESK. Here the CDR3 reads CASSLLAGLTYEQYF. CDR3 coding DNA: TGTGCCAGCAGCCTACTAGCGGGACTAACCTACGAGCAGTACTTC.

This chain links TRBV28 with TRBJ2-5; 9 nucleotides agree with TRBD1. V gave up 4 bases and J gave up 1 base; unmatched junction bases: 7. The CDR3 loop spans 16 amino acids. The germline gives CDR1 MDHEN, CDR2 SYDVKM. CDR3: CASSSLGTGSQETQYF. The CDR3 DNA reads TGTGCCAGCAGTTCCCTCGGGACAGGGTCCCAAGAGACCCAGTACTTC. The variable domain in full, with the rest retrieved from reference TRBV28 and TRBJ2-5, is DVKVTQSSRYLVKRTGEKVFLECVQDMDHENMFWYRQDPGLGLRLIYFSYDVKMKEKGDIPEGYSVSREKKERFSLILESASTNQTSMYLCASSSLGTGSQETQYFGPGTRLLVL.

The CDR3 nucleotides read TGTGCCAGCAGCCTGAGGACAGGGGCGGAGAAGACCCAGTACTTC. Its translation: CASSLRTGAEKTQYF. V usage is TRBV7-9 and J usage is TRBJ2-5, with 9 bases identical to TRBD1. V trimming: 5 bases; J trimming: 6 bases; junction bases outside the gene matches: 10. This CDR3 comprises 15 residues. CDR1 and CDR2 (germline): SEHNR, FQNEAQ (reference sequence).

V is TRBV9 and J is TRBJ2-7; 8 nucleotides line up with TRBD1. Germline V CDR1 and CDR2: SGDLS, YYNGEE. The J segment lost 1 base and the V segment lost 3 bases, leaving 6 bases of the junction unmatched. CDR3 length: 15 amino acids. CDR3 loop: CASSEGQGRSYEQYF. The CDR3 coding sequence is TGTGCCAGCAGCGAAGGACAGGGCCGGTCCTACGAGCAGTACTTC.

The chain combines TRBV28 with TRBJ1-5, with 7 bases matching TRBD1. The V gene's germline CDR1 is MDHEN and CDR2 SYDVKM. The CDR3 spans 14 residues. The V and J ends lost 6 bases and 1 base, in that order; junction bases with no gene match: 3. The CDR3: CASRADRSNQPQHF. CDR3 DNA: TGTGCCAGCAGGGCGGACAGGAGCAATCAGCCCCAGCATTTT.

This clone was counted a single time. J is TRBJ1-1 and V is TRBV5-1; 7 nucleotides match TRBD1. J gave up 0 bases and V 0 bases, and 5 bases lay outside the gene matches. Germline V CDR1 and CDR2: SGHRS, YFSETQ. The CDR3 is 16 amino acids. The CDR3 coding sequence is TGCGCCAGCAGCTTGGGGGGGACAGTTTTGAACACTGAAGCTTTCTTT. This sequence encodes CASSLGGTVLNTEAFF.

Note on this clone: At one boundary the junction diverges from the germline segment, which might be a read error. The chain joins TRBV5-1 to TRBJ1-2; D is perhaps TRBD1 (5 bases). This CDR3 has 15 amino acids. CDR1 is SGHRS and CDR2 is YFSETQ in the germline V gene. The CDR3: CASSVPGGSFDGDTF. The DNA for the CDR3 is TGCGCCAGCAGCGTACCGGGGGGGTCCTTCGATGGCGACACCTTC.

This clone was detected only a few times. V gene TRBV5-6 combines with J gene TRBJ1-2; D call uncertain. CDR1 is SGHDT, CDR2 YYEEEE, per germline. Trimming left V 2 bases short and J 3 bases short, with 8 bases between. This CDR3 has 13 residues. DNA for the CDR3: TGTGCCAGCAGCTTTTCAGGTTACTATGGCTACACCTTC. Translated: CASSFSGYYGYTF.

The rearrangement joins TRBV29-1 to TRBJ1-2, with unresolved D. Germline V lookup: CDR1 SQVTM, CDR2 ANQGSEA. V was clipped by 4 bases and J by 1 base, with 16 bases between them. The CDR3 is made up of 15 amino acids. In DNA, the CDR3 is TGCAGCGTTGCTGCAGGATATCTAAGTAACTATGGCTACACCTTC. It is translated as CSVAAGYLSNYGYTF.

The chain combines TRBV2 with TRBJ2-1, with TRBD2 identical over 9 bases. Germline V gene data show CDR1 as SNHLY and CDR2 as FYNNEI. The CDR3 is 16 residues long. J was trimmed by 7 bases and V by 6 bases; bases with no gene match: 13. In DNA form, the CDR3 reads TGTGCCAGCAGCCCTCCGGGGAGCGGGGGGTTGAATGAGCAGTTCTTC. Residues: CASSPPGSGGLNEQFF.

The CDR3 loop is CASSDPEQGSSYNEQFF. In DNA, the CDR3 is TGTGCCAGCAGTGACCCCGAACAGGGTAGCTCCTACAATGAGCAGTTCTTC. J is TRBJ2-1 and V is TRBV6-1; TRBD1 is a possible D gene (6 bases). The V gene lost 3 bases and the J gene lost 0 bases, with 15 bases spanning the gap. Germline V CDR1 and CDR2: MNHNS, SASEGT. The CDR3 is made up of 17 amino acids.

Comments on this clone: The junction and the germline gene differ at one end; a read error may be behind it. The chain recombines TRBV29-1 with TRBJ1-5; no clear D gene. The CDR3 spans 14 residues. Germline V gene lookup returns CDR1 SQVTM and CDR2 ANQGSEA. CDR3 nucleotide sequence: TGCAGCGTTGGTGAGGCAGCGGGAGATCAGCCCCAGAATTTT. This translates into CSVGEAAGDQPQNF.

The chain combines TRBV2 with TRBJ2-6, with D possibly matching TRBD2 (5 bases). CDR1 SNHLY and CDR2 FYNNEI come from the germline V gene. V was trimmed by 3 bases and J by 0 bases, leaving 6 bases between them. The CDR3 spans 15 residues. CDR3 sequence reads: CASSEGSSGANVLTF. In DNA, the CDR3 is TGTGCCAGCAGTGAGGGGAGCTCTGGGGCCAACGTCCTGACTTTC.

The CDR3: CASSLALGQGGTEAFF. DNA of the CDR3: TGTGCCAGCAGCTTGGCCCTAGGACAGGGGGGAACTGAAGCTTTCTTT. The rearrangement uses TRBV5-6 and TRBJ1-1, with 10 bases that match TRBD1. The CDR3 length is 16 residues. Trimming took 0 bases from V and 5 from J; bases not matched to a gene: 7. Germline values: CDR1 SGHDT, CDR2 YYEEEE.

The V and J genes are TRBV6-4 and TRBJ1-5; D remains unclear. Germline CDR1 is MRHNA and CDR2 is SNTAGT. Trimming removed 11 bases from V and 8 bases from J, with 22 bases in between. This CDR3 has 14 amino acids. The CDR3 region is CAHLKWGGRKPQHF. The CDR3 DNA reads as TGTGCCCACTTAAAATGGGGAGGGAGAAAGCCCCAGCATTTT.

The chain employs TRBV27 and TRBJ2-2, with D maybe TRBD2 (7 bases). V was clipped by 1 base and J by 2 bases, with 11 bases between them. Germline V lookup: CDR1 MNHEY, CDR2 SMNVEV (reference sequence). The CDR3 covers 16 residues. The CDR3 is CASSLYGGANTGELFF. The CDR3 nucleotides are TGTGCCAGCAGTTTATATGGGGGGGCCAACACCGGGGAGCTGTTTTTT.

This clone was picked up a small number of times. The V gene is TRBV6-1, the J gene TRBJ1-4, with TRBD1 identical over 9 bases. J was trimmed by 3 bases and V by 4 bases; bases with no gene match: 6. The CDR3 extends over 16 amino acids. Germline CDR1 MNHNS, CDR2 SASEGT. The CDR3 reads CASSATDRGPNEKLFF. The CDR3 DNA follows: TGTGCCAGCAGTGCGACGGACAGGGGTCCTAATGAAAAACTGTTTTTT.

This sequence joins TRBV19 and TRBJ2-5; 7 bases line up with TRBD2. The CDR3 spans 15 residues. J lost 4 bases, V lost 5 bases, and 10 bases had no gene match. Germline loops: CDR1 LNHDA, CDR2 SQIVND (reference sequence). The CDR3 is CASSPYGSGPETQYF. In nucleotides, the CDR3 is TGTGCCAGTAGTCCCTACGGTAGCGGGCCAGAGACCCAGTACTTC. The variable domain in full, completed from reference TRBV19 and TRBJ2-5, reads DGGITQSPKYLFRKEGQNVTLSCEQNLNHDAMYWYRQDPGQGLRLIYYSQIVNDFQKGDIAEGYSVSREKKESFPLTVTSAQKNPTAFYLCASSPYGSGPETQYFGPGTRLLVL.

The CDR3 is CASSDEQGINTGELFF. As DNA, the CDR3 is TGTGCCAGCAGCGACGAGCAGGGAATAAACACCGGGGAGCTGTTTTTT. The V and J genes are TRBV7-8 and TRBJ2-2, with D perhaps TRBD1 (5 bases). The CDR3 loop spans 16 amino acids. Per the germline V gene, CDR1 is SGHVS and CDR2 is FQNEAQ. Trimming took off 5 bases at V and 2 bases at J, with 15 bases between the two ends.

The V call is TRBV27, the J call TRBJ2-1; the match to TRBD2 covers 9 bases. Germline V gene data show CDR1 as MNHEY and CDR2 as SMNVEV (reference sequence). The V segment lost 6 bases and the J segment 3 bases; nucleotides outside the gene matches: 6. The CDR3 runs to 15 residues. CDR3 DNA: TGTGCCAGCAGGATCAGCGGGGGGCACTACAATGAGCAGTTCTTC. This gives the protein CASRISGGHYNEQFF.

The chain recombines TRBV28 with TRBJ1-1, with D unclear. Trimming pared 6 bases from V and 0 bases from J, leaving 8 bases between. This CDR3 is built from 13 residues. The germline gives CDR1 MDHEN, CDR2 SYDVKM. The CDR3: CASRNDMNTEAFF. CDR3 coding DNA: TGTGCCAGCAGAAATGACATGAACACTGAAGCTTTCTTT.

The chain couples TRBV5-1 to TRBJ1-4; maybe TRBD1 (5 bases). The CDR3 is 15 residues long. V was shortened by 1 base and J by 4 bases, with 11 bases between the two germline ends. CDR1 is SGHRS and CDR2 is YFSETQ in the germline V gene. CDR3 sequence: CASSLLGVLNEKLFF. CDR3 coding DNA: TGCGCCAGCAGCTTGTTAGGGGTACTTAATGAAAAACTGTTTTTT. The entire variable domain, with the rest obtained from reference TRBV5-1 and TRBJ1-4, is as follows: KAGVTQTPRYLIKTRGQQVTLSCSPISGHRSVSWYQQTPGQGLQFLFEYFSETQRNKGNFPGRFSGRQFSNSRSEMNVSTLELGDSALYLCASSLLGVLNEKLFFGSGTQLSVL.

This chain uses TRBV28 with TRBJ1-1; 10 nucleotides align to TRBD1. J gave up 5 bases and V 5 bases, and 11 bases lay outside the gene matches. From germline, CDR1 is MDHEN and CDR2 SYDVKM. CDR3 size: 16 residues. This chain's CDR3 is CASSPQGQGLGTEAFF. The CDR3 DNA reads as TGTGCCAGCAGTCCGCAGGGACAGGGGTTGGGAACTGAAGCTTTCTTT.